These 17 T cell receptor beta chains originate from one sample sequenced in a study of cytomegalovirus exposure and HLA in healthy donors. The PCR used 60 Vbeta and 13 Jbeta primers. TCRdb keeps only in-frame clones here, not all; method: immunoSEQ multiplex PCR. The table includes around 170,000 clones, over 75% detected once. Input material: PBMCs. The receptors stem from a woman between 50 and 59 years old in good health and CMV-seronegative.

This rearrangement joins TRBV5-1 to TRBJ1-2, with 8 bases lining up with TRBD1. Germline V gives CDR1 SGHRS, CDR2 YFSETQ. With V trimmed by 3 bases and J by 5 bases, 12 bases remained unmatched. This CDR3 contains 16 residues. CDR3 sequence (DNA): TGCGCCAGCAGCTACTTTTGGACAGGGAAAGGGTATGGCTACACCTTC. Translated: CASSYFWTGKGYGYTF.

There are a few counts of this clone. The chain couples TRBV30 to TRBJ2-7; D is perhaps TRBD2 (5 bases). V gave up 4 bases and J gave up 1 base, with 17 bases separating them. Germline loops: CDR1 GTSNPN, CDR2 SVGIG (reference sequence). The CDR3 consists of 15 residues. CDR3 region: CAWTADWGESYEQYF. Written as DNA, the CDR3 is TGTGCCTGGACCGCCGACTGGGGAGAATCCTACGAGCAGTACTTC.

This chain links TRBV23-1 with TRBJ1-5; D is unresolved. TRBV23-1 is flagged as an ORF with uncertain function. V was trimmed by 4 bases and J by 9 bases, leaving 16 bases between them. This CDR3 has 14 residues. The CDR3, as DNA: TGCGCCAGCAGTCGGCTCAGGTGGACTTCGCCCCAGCATTTT. It encodes CASSRLRWTSPQHF.

The rearrangement uses TRBV29-1 and TRBJ2-2, with a tentative D call TRBD1 (5 bases). This CDR3 comprises 17 residues. The V gene's germline CDR1 is SQVTM and CDR2 ANQGSEA. Between the trimmed V and J ends, which lost 6 bases and 1 base, there was a span of 21 bases. CDR3 residues: CSVLLAVGALNTGELFF. The CDR3 nucleotides are TGCAGCGTCCTCCTCGCGGTAGGGGCCTTGAACACCGGGGAGCTGTTTTTT.

The rearrangement uses TRBV7-2 and TRBJ1-2; D remains ambiguous. From germline, CDR1 is SGHTA and CDR2 FQGNSA. V was shortened by 3 bases and J by 9 bases, with 8 bases between the two germline ends. The CDR3 consists of 11 residues. For the CDR3, the DNA is TGTGCCAGCAGCTTGTCTATGAGCTACACCTTC. This translates into CASSLSMSYTF.

The chain has TRBV9 and TRBJ2-7; TRBD2 aligns across 8 bases. CDR3 size: 17 residues. Germline V lookup: CDR1 SGDLS, CDR2 YYNGEE. V dropped 0 bases and J dropped 6; count of bases not matched to a gene: 14. The CDR3 sequence is CASSVGLGSGSHFEQYF. CDR3 bases: TGTGCCAGCAGCGTAGGTCTCGGGAGCGGGAGTCACTTCGAGCAGTACTTC.

The rearrangement links TRBV5-1 to TRBJ2-5; 9 positions match TRBD1. This CDR3 contains 15 residues. Germline CDR1 and CDR2: SGHRS and YFSETQ. The V segment lost 4 bases and the J segment 5 bases; nucleotides outside the gene matches: 9. The CDR3 is CASSKGQGVAETQYF. In nucleotides, the CDR3 is TGCGCCAGCAGCAAGGGACAGGGCGTCGCGGAGACCCAGTACTTC.

The rearrangement uses TRBV27 and TRBJ2-5; D unclear. Germline V gene data show CDR1 as MNHEY and CDR2 as SMNVEV (reference sequence). The CDR3 length is 11 residues. V dropped 7 bases and J dropped 7 bases, with 10 bases sitting between them. CDR3 protein: CASILGRTQYF. The CDR3 coding sequence is TGTGCCAGCATCCTCGGTAGGACCCAGTACTTC.

This clone was seen just once. The J gene is TRBJ2-5, the V gene TRBV21-1; the DNA was not compared with TRBD1, the D call given in the table. TRBV21-1 is a pseudogene. This CDR3 comprises 16 residues. In DNA form, the CDR3 reads TGTGCCAGCAGCAAGGCCCGGGACAGTCTTCAAGAGACCCAGTACTTC. This encodes CASSKARDSLQETQYF.

The chain employs TRBV5-8 and TRBJ2-7; 8 nucleotides align to TRBD1. The V gene end was trimmed by 4 bases and the J gene end by 2 bases; junction bases not matched to a gene: 5. The CDR3 is made up of 14 amino acids. Germline V gene data show CDR1 as SGHTS and CDR2 as YDEGEE. The CDR3 region is CASSPDRVTYEQYF. The DNA of the CDR3 is TGTGCCAGCAGCCCGGACAGGGTCACCTACGAGCAGTACTTC.

The chain uses TRBV5-1 and TRBJ2-1; 13 bases line up with TRBD2. With 4 bases clipped from V and 8 bases from J, the junction kept 3 bases outside the gene matches. The CDR3 contains 14 residues. From germline, CDR1 is SGHRS and CDR2 YFSETQ. CDR3 bases: TGCGCCAGCAGCCCGGGACTAGCGGGATATGAGCAGTTCTTC. This encodes CASSPGLAGYEQFF.

V is TRBV7-9 and J is TRBJ2-1; no reliable D call. Germline assignment: CDR1 SEHNR and CDR2 FQNEAQ (reference sequence). There are 11 residues in the CDR3. Deletions cut 2 bases from V and 10 bases from J, with 6 bases between. CDR3 nucleotide sequence: TGTGCCAGCAGCTTAAGCCGGGAGCAGTTCTTC. Residues: CASSLSREQFF.

This clone appeared a single time. The chain combines TRBV30 with TRBJ1-1; 8 bases match TRBD1. The CDR3 is made up of 14 amino acids. After removal of 4 bases from V and 3 bases from J, the junction contained 7 bases not matched to a gene. CDR1 is GTSNPN and CDR2 is SVGIG in the germline V gene (reference sequence). Written as DNA, the CDR3 is TGTGCCTGGATAGTCGGACAGGGTGACACTGAAGCTTTCTTT. It is translated as CAWIVGQGDTEAFF.

The V gene is TRBV7-9, the J gene TRBJ2-2; maybe TRBD1 (6 bases). Germline V gene lookup returns CDR1 SEHNR and CDR2 FQNEAQ (reference sequence). This CDR3 is built from 15 residues. Deletions cut 1 base from V and 3 bases from J, with 9 bases between. CDR3 in DNA: TGTGCCAGCAGCTTAGACAGGGTTCACACCGGGGAGCTGTTTTTT. It specifies CASSLDRVHTGELFF.

The chain has TRBV2 and TRBJ2-1; D is unresolved. CDR1 and CDR2 (germline): SNHLY, FYNNEI. V shed 8 bases and J shed 0 bases, with 8 bases lying between them. This CDR3 contains 13 residues. This CDR3 reads CASVLSSYNEQFF. The CDR3 nucleotides are TGTGCCAGCGTCCTGAGCTCCTACAATGAGCAGTTCTTC.

The CDR3 sequence is CASSIGGTAAAYSNQPQHF. CDR3 bases: TGTGCCAGTAGTATAGGGGGGACAGCTGCAGCCTATAGCAATCAGCCCCAGCATTTT. The genes are TRBV19 and TRBJ1-5, with 7 positions matching TRBD1. This CDR3 comprises 19 residues. J gave up 0 bases and V 1 base, and 12 bases lay outside the gene matches. Germline V lookup: CDR1 LNHDA, CDR2 SQIVND (reference sequence).

The J gene is TRBJ2-5, the V gene TRBV5-1, with D unresolved. Matching the DNA end better, TRBJ2-7 makes the J call doubtful. Germline-derived CDR1 and CDR2 are SGHRS and YFSETQ. The CDR3 extends over 11 amino acids. In DNA, the CDR3 is TGCGCCAGCAGCTTTGGTTACGAGCAGTACTTC. This encodes CASSFGYEQYF.